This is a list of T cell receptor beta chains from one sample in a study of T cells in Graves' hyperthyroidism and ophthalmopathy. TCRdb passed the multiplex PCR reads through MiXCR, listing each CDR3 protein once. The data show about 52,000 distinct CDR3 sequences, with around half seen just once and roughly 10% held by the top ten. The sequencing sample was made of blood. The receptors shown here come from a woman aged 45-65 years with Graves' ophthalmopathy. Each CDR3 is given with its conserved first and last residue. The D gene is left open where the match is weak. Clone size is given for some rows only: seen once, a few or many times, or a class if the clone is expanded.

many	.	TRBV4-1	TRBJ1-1	TGCGCCAGCAGCCAAAATCGGGGGGGTAACACTGAAGCTTTCTTT	CASSQNRGGNTEAFF
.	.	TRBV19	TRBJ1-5	TGTGCCAGTAGTATCAGGATCGAACAGCCCCAGCATTTT	CASSIRIEQPQHF
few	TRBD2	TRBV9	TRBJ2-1	TGTGCCAGCAGCGTAGGACTAGCGGGGTACAATGAGCAGTTCTTC	CASSVGLAGYNEQFF
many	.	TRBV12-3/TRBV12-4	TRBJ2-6	TGTGCCAGCAGTTTTGCAGTTTTGACCCGCTCTGGGGCCAACGTCCTGACTTTC	CASSFAVLTRSGANVLTF
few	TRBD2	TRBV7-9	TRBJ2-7	TGTGCCAGCAGCCAGGCCCAGACTAGCGGGAGCTACGAGCAGTACTTC	CASSQAQTSGSYEQYF
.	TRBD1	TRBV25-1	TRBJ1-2	TGTGCCAGCAGCTTAGCGACAGGGGGGGATGGCTACACCTTC	CASSLATGGDGYTF
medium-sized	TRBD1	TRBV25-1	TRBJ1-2	TGTGCCAGCGGACAGGGGATAGATGGCTACACCTTC	CASGQGIDGYTF
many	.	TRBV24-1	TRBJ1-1	TGTGCCACTCCTACCGATGGGCCCGAAGCTTTCTTT	CATPTDGPEAFF
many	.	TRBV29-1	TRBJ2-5	TGCAGCGTTGTTCGGGGCACAGAGACCCAGTACTTC	CSVVRGTETQYF
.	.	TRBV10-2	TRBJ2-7	TGCGCCAGTTCCCCAGCGGACCCCCCCGAGCAGTACTTC	CASSPADPPEQYF
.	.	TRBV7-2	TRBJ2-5	TGTGCCAGCAGCGGGGGGCGAGAGACCCAGTACTTC	CASSGGRETQYF
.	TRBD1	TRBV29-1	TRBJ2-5	TGCAGCGTTGACGGACAGGGAAGGGAAACCCAGTACTTC	CSVDGQGRETQYF
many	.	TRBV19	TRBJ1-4	TGTGCCAGTAGTACCAACTACAGGGCAACTAATGAAAAACTGTTTTTT	CASSTNYRATNEKLFF
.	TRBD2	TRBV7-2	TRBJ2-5	TGTGCCAGCAGCTTGGAACTAGCGGGAGGCCTCCAAGAGACCCAGTACTTC	CASSLELAGGLQETQYF
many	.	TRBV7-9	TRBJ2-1	TGTGCCAGCAGCCCCCCTTTGGGGGGGCTCAACAATGAGCAGTTCTTC	CASSPPLGGLNNEQFF
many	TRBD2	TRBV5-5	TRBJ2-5	TGTGCCAGCAGCTGGGGACTAGCGGGGGGCACAGACCAAGAGACCCAGTACTTC	CASSWGLAGGTDQETQYF
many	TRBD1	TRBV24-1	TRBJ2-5	TGTGCCACCAGTGACCGGACAGGGGGCGGGAGGGAGACCCAGTACTTC	CATSDRTGGGRETQYF
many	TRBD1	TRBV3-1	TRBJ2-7	TGTGCCAGCAGCCCCGGGACAGGCTACGAGCAGTACTTC	CASSPGTGYEQYF
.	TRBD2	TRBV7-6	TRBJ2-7	TGTGCCAGCAGCAGGGACGCGGGAGATGGCGGCTACGAGCAGTACTTC	CASSRDAGDGGYEQYF
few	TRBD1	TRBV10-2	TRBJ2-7	TGCGCCAGCAGCCCCGGGACAGGGGGCTACGAGCAGTACTTC	CASSPGTGGYEQYF
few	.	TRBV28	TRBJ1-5	TGTGCCAGCAGTCTATCTGATCAGCCCCAGCATTTT	CASSLSDQPQHF
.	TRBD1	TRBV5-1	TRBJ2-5	TGCGCCAGCAGCGCTGGACAGGGAGAGACCCAGTACTTC	CASSAGQGETQYF
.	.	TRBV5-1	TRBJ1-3	TGCGCCAGCAGCTTGATCGGTTCCTCTGGAAACACCATGTATTTT	CASSLIGSSGNTMYF
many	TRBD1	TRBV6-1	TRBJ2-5	TGTGCCAGCAGTGCGCTACAGGGGCCCCCTAAAGAGACCCAGTACTTC	CASSALQGPPKETQYF
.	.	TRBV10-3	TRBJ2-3	TGTGCCATCAGTTCGGGAGCAGATACGCAGTATTTT	CAISSGADTQYF
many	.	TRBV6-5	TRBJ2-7	TGTGCCAGCAGTTACTCGGGAACGGGGCCGTCCTACGAGCAGTACTTC	CASSYSGTGPSYEQYF
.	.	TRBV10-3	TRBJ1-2	TGTGCCATCAGTGAGTTGAAGGGTGGAGGCTACACCTTC	CAISELKGGGYTF
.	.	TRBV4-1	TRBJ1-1	TGCGCCAGCAGCCAAGGGGTCCGGGGGCTGGGGACTGAAGCTTTCTTT	CASSQGVRGLGTEAFF
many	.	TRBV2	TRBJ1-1	TGTGCCAGTCTCCCGGGAGGAGACACTGAAGCTTTCTTT	CASLPGGDTEAFF
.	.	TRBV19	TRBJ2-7	TGTGCCAGTAGCATGGACCTAGCCTACGAGCAGTACTTC	CASSMDLAYEQYF
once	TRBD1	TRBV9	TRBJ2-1	TGTGCCAGCAGCGTAGGACGGGTACAGGGGGAGCAGTTCTTC	CASSVGRVQGEQFF
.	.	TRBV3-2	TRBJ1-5	TGTGCCAGCAGCCAAGACACGAACAATCAGCCCCAGCATTTT	CASSQDTNNQPQHF
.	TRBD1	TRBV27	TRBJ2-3	TGTGCCAGCACTGGACAGGAATCCTCCACAGATACGCAGTATTTT	CASTGQESSTDTQYF